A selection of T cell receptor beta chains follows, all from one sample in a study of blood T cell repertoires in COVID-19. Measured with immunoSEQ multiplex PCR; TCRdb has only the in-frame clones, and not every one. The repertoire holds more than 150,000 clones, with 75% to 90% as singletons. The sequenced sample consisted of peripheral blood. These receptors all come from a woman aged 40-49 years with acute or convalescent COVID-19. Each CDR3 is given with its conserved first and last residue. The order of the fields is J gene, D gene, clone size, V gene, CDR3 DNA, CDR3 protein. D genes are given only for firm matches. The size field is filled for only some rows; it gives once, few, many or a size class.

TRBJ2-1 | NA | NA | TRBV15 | TGTGCCACCAGCAGAGATGTCAGCTACAATGAGCAGTTCTTC | CATSRDVSYNEQFF
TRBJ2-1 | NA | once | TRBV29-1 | TGCAGCGTTGACACAGGGAACAATGAGCAGTTCTTC | CSVDTGNNEQFF
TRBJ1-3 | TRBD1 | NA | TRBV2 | TGTGCCAGCACCCTTTATTGGACAGGGGGAAACACCATATATTTT | CASTLYWTGGNTIYF
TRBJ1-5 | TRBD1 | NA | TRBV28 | TGTGCCAGCAGTGAGGACAGGGTTTTTAATCAGCCCCAGCATTTT | CASSEDRVFNQPQHF
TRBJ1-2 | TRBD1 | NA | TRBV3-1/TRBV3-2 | TGTGCCAGCAGCCACTTTGGGACAGGGGTATATGGCTACACCTTC | CASSHFGTGVYGYTF
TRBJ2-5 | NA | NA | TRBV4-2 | TGTGCCAGCAGCCAAGTCAGGGATGAGACCCAGTACTTC | CASSQVRDETQYF
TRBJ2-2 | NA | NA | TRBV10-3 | TGTGCCATCAGTCGCGACAGAGATAACACCGGGGAGCTGTTTTTT | CAISRDRDNTGELFF
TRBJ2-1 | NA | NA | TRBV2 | TGTGCCAGCACTTCCTACTCCTACAATGAGCAGTTCTTC | CASTSYSYNEQFF
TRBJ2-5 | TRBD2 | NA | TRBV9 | TGTGCCAGCAGCATTAGCGGGGGGCCAGAAGGAGAGACCCAGTACTTC | CASSISGGPEGETQYF
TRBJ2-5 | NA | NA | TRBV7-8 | TGTGCCAGCAGCTTAGCCGCGCTTTCAGAGACCCAGTACTTC | CASSLAALSETQYF
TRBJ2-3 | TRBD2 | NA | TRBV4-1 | TGCGCCAGCAGCCAAGCGACTAGCCTCGTTACAGATACGCAGTATTTT | CASSQATSLVTDTQYF
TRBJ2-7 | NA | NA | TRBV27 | TGTGCCAGCAGTTTTGCCGGGGGTTCGAAATACGAGCAGTACTTC | CASSFAGGSKYEQYF
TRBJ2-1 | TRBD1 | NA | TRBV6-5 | TGTGCCAGCAGTTACTCTTGGACAGGGTCATACGAGCAGTTCTTC | CASSYSWTGSYEQFF
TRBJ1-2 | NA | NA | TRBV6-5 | TGTGCCAGCAGGGCTATACAGGGCTCTTCCGGCTACACCTTC | CASRAIQGSSGYTF
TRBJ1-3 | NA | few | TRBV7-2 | TGTGCCAGCAGCTTAGGAGCGCTCTCTGGAAACACCATATATTTT | CASSLGALSGNTIYF
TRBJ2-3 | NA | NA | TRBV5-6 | TGTGCCAGCAGCTTGGGGGGGGGCACAGATACGCAGTATTTT | CASSLGGGTDTQYF
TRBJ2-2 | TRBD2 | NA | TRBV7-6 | TGTGCCAGCAGCCTCGGAGGCGGGAGGGCCCTCGGGGAGCTGTTTTTT | CASSLGGGRALGELFF
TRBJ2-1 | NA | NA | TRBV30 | TGTGCCTGGAGTCAGCCCCAGCGGGCTACTAATGAGCAGTTCTTC | CAWSQPQRATNEQFF
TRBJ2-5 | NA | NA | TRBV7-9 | TGTGCCAGCAGCTTAGTGGCAGGGAAAGAGACCCAGTACTTC | CASSLVAGKETQYF
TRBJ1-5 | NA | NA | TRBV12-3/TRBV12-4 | TGTGCCAGCAGTTTATCTGTTAATCAGCCCCAGCATTTT | CASSLSVNQPQHF